Listed here is a single T cell receptor beta chain. Ten or more counts support this clonotype. Its antigen remains unidentified. The record has no base qualities; no much larger clone is one base away. The data belong to a study of molecular identifiers for immune sequencing clone quantification listed by TCRdb under 2018. About the investigation overall: For a replicate experiment, the RNA from either approximately 20,000 or 98,000 naive CD8 T cells was divided into five aliquots, and four of those aliquots went on to sequencing. CD8 T cells were used in a methods study to benchmark molecular-identifier clustering-based TCR repertoire sequencing (MIDCIRS) and TCR RNA copy counting.

The full study reports these points: When barcode sub-clustering was left out, chimeric consensus sequences inflated TCR diversity, with chimeras reaching as high as 47%. Clones above 20 RNA copies held over 99% of molecules in CMV-specific effector cells but under 1% in naive cells. Naive libraries contained spiked-in Jurkat TCR RNA (approximately nine copies' worth), which is not part of the donor repertoire. The sizes of highly expanded clones could end up underestimated when identical TCR molecules share a barcode. Modeling estimated about three recovered TCR RNA copies per cell, compared with about 10 by digital PCR, which implies about 30% capture efficiency. Spiked-in Jurkat TCR RNA equal to a single cell's worth was reported to be detectable even within 1,200,000 naive CD8 T cells.

Libraries of naive CD8 T cells were built from approximately 20,000 to 1,000,000 sorted cells, with 10%, 30% or 50% of the purified RNA used. Naive CD8 T cells, defined as CD8+CD4-CCR7+CD45RA+, were FACS-sorted into RLT Plus buffer on a BD FACSAria II. Detection sensitivity was tested by spiking Jurkat RNA equal to over 8 TCR copies' worth into samples containing roughly 19,000-1,000,000 naive CD8 T cells. Enrichment of CD8 T cells was performed with RosetteSep CD8+ T Cell Enrichment Cocktail and Ficoll-Paque, after which ACK red cell lysis was carried out. Library creation used PCR. Instrument used: NextSeq 500. Bulk TCR libraries were generated as previously described, with the TCR primers listed in Table S5 used. The Qiagen AllPrep DNA/RNA kit was used to purify total RNA. Before analysis, reads from multiple sequencing runs of one library were combined. The study's own analysis went as follows. Reads were retained only if the reads had an exact TCR constant sequence, and the retained reads were trimmed to 150 nt and grouped according to their 12-nt molecular barcodes. Reads inside each barcode group were sub-clustered using a 15% Levenshtein threshold, and a quality-weighted consensus sequence was constructed for each RNA molecule. Non-functional sequences were excluded, and lower-count sequences lying one edit away from another sequence were also excluded. Based on a fit of two negative binomial distributions, barcode sub-clusters having less than 20% of the maximum read count were discarded. TCRdb trimmed the raw reads at Q25, called clones with MiXCR and kept productive beta chains. Each record represents a unique CDR3 protein, reported with the most common genes and DNA among its rows. The V and J calls shown here were made by TCRdb, not taken from the authors' results. The sample records hundreds of thousands of distinct CDR3 sequences, less than 30% of which are singletons. 0.7% to 0.95% of the sample rests with the top ten.

Including cysteine and phenylalanine, the CDR3 has 18 amino acids. The entry retains the CDR3 DNA only, 54 bases that are in frame from base 1. The V end loses 1 base and the J end loses 2 bases, and a stretch of 21 bases separates them. CDR1 and CDR2 are drawn from the germline V gene: SGHTA, FQGNSA. This chain joins TRBV7-2 to TRBJ2-7; tentative D gene TRBD2, with 5 bases matching. The sequenced material came from naive CD8+ T cells from blood, with Jurkat cell RNA spiked in. This sample's cell subset or site label indicates: FACS-sorted CD8+CD4-CCR7+CD45RA+ naive T cells. This receptor was identified in a human donor in good health. Some libraries in this study had Jurkat cell RNA spiked in. The CDR3 protein is CASSLGGTDSLGTYEQYF. At the DNA level, the sequence is TGTGCCAGCAGCTTAGGGGGTACGGACTCCCTTGGGACCTACGAGCAGTACTTC.